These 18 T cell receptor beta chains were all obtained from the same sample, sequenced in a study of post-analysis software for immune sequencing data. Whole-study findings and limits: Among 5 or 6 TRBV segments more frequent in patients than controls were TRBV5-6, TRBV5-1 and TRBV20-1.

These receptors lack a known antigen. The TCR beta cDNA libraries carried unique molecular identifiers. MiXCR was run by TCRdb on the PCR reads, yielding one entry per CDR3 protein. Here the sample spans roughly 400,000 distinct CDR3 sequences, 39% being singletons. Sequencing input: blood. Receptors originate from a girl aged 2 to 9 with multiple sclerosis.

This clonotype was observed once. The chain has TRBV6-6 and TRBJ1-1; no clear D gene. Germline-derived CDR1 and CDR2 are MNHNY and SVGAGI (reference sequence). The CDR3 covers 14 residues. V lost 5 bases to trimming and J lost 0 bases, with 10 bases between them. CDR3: CASSMKAVNTEAFF. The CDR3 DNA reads TGTGCCAGCAGTATGAAAGCAGTGAACACTGAAGCTTTCTTT.

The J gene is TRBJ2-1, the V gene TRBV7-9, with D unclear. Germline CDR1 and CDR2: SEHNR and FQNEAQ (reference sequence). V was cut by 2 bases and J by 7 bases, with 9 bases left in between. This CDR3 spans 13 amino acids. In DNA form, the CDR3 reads TGTGCCAGCAGCTTAATGGGGTTAAATGAGCAGTTCTTC. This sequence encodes CASSLMGLNEQFF.

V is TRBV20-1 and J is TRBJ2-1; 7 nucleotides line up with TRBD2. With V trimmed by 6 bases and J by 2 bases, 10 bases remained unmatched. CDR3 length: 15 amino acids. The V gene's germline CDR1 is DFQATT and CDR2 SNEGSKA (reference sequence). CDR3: CSAKQGGTPYNEQFF. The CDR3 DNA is TGCAGTGCCAAGCAGGGAGGGACGCCCTACAATGAGCAGTTCTTC.

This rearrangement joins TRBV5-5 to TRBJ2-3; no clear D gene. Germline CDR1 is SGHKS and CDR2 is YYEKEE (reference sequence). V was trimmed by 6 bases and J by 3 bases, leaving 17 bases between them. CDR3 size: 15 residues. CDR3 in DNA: TGTGCCAGCATAGTTTCGGGCTTCAAGACAGATACGCAGTATTTT. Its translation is CASIVSGFKTDTQYF.

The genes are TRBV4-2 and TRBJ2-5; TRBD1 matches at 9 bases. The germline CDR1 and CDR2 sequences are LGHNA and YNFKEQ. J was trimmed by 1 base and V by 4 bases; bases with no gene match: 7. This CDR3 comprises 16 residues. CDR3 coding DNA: TGTGCCAGCAGCCTCCAGACAGGGGGGACCCAAGAGACCCAGTACTTC. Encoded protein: CASSLQTGGTQETQYF.

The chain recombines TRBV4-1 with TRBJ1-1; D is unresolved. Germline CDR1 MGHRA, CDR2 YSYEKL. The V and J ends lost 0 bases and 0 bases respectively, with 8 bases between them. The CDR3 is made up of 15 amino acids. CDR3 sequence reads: CASSQDPGMNTEAFF. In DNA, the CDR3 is TGCGCCAGCAGCCAAGATCCAGGAATGAACACTGAAGCTTTCTTT.

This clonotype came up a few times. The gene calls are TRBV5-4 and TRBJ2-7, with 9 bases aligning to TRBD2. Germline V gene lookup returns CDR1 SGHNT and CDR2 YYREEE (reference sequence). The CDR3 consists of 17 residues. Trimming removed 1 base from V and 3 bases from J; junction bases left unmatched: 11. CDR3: CASSLRLAGSISYEQYF. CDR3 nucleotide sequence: TGTGCCAGCAGCTTGAGGCTAGCGGGGTCGATTAGCTACGAGCAGTACTTC.

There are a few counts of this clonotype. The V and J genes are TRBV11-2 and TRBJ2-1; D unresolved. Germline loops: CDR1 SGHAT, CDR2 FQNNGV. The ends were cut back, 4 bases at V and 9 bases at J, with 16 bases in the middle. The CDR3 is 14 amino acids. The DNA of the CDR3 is TGTGCCAGCAGCTCCGGGTGGGAAGCCCTTGAGCAGTTCTTC. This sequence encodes CASSSGWEALEQFF.

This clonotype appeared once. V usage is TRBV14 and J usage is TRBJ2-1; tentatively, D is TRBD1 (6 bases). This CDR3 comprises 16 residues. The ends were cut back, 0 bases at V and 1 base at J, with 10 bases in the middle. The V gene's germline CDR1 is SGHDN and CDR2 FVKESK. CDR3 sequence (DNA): TGTGCCAGCAGCCAAGACGGACAGAGATCCTACAATGAGCAGTTCTTC. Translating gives CASSQDGQRSYNEQFF. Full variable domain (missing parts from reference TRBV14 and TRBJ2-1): EAGVTQFPSHSVIEKGQTVTLRCDPISGHDNLYWYRRVMGKEIKFLLHFVKESKQDESGMPNNRFLAERTGGTYSTLKVQPAELEDSGVYFCASSQDGQRSYNEQFFGPGTRLTVL.

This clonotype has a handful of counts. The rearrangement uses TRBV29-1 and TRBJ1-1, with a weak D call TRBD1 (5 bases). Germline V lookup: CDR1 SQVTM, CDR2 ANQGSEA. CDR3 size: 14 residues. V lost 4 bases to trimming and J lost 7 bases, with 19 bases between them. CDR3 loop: CSVVGQYGQLEAFF. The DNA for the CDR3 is TGCAGCGTTGTTGGTCAATATGGACAACTTGAAGCTTTCTTT. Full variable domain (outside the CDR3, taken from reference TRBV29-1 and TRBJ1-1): SAVISQKPSRDICQRGTSLTIQCQVDSQVTMMFWYRQQPGQSLTLIATANQGSEATYESGFVIDKFPISRPNLTFSTLTVSNMSPEDSSIYLCSVVGQYGQLEAFFGQGTRLTVV.

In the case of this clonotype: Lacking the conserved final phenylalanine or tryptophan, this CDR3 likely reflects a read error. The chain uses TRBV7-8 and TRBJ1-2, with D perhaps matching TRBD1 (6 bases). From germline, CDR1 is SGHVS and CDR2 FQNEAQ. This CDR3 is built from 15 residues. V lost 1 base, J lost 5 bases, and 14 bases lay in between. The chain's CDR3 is CASSLGAGEIYGYTV. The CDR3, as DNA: TGTGCCAGCAGCTTAGGGGCAGGGGAAATATATGGCTACACCGTC.

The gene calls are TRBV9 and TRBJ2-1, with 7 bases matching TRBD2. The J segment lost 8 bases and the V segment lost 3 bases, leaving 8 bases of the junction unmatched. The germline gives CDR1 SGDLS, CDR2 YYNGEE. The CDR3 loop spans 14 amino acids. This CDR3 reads CASSGVAGAYEQFF. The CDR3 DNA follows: TGTGCCAGCAGCGGGGTAGCGGGTGCGTATGAGCAGTTCTTC.

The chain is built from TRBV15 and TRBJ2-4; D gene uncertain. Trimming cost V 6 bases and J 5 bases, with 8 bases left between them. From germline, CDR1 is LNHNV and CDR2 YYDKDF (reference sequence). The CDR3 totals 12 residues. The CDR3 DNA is TGTGCCACCAGTCAAGGCCAAAACATTCAGTACTTC. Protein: CATSQGQNIQYF. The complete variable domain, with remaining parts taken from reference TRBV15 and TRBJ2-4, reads DAMVIQNPRYQVTQFGKPVTLSCSQTLNHNVMYWYQQKSSQAPKLLFHYYDKDFNNEADTPDNFQSRRPNTSFCFLDIRSPGLGDTAMYLCATSQGQNIQYFGAGTRLSVL.

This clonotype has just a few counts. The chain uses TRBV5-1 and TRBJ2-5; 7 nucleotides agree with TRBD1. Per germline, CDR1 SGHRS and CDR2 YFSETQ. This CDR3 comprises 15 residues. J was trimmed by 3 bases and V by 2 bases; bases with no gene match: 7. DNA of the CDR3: TGCGCCAGCAGCTTTGGGGCAGGGGGAAAAGAGACCCAGTACTTC. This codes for CASSFGAGGKETQYF.

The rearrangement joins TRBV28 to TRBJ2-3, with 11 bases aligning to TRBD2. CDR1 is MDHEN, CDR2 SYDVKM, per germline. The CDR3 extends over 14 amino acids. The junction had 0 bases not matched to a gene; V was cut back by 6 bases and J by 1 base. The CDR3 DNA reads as TGTGCCAGCAGGGGACTAGCGGGCACAGATACGCAGTATTTT. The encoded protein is CASRGLAGTDTQYF.

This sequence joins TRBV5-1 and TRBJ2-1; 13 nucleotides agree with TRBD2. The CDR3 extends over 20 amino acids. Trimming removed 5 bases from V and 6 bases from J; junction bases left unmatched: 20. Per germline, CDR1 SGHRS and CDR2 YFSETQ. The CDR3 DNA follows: TGCGCCAGCAGGCAAGGGACTAGCGGGGCGCCCTCCGGGTCGGCCAATGAGCAGTTCTTC. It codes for CASRQGTSGAPSGSANEQFF.

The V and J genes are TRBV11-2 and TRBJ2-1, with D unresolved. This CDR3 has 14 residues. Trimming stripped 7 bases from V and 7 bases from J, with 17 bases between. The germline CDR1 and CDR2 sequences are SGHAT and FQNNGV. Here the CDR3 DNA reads TGTGCCAGCACAAAGGAGCTAGTAGGTAATGAGCAGTTCTTC. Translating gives CASTKELVGNEQFF.

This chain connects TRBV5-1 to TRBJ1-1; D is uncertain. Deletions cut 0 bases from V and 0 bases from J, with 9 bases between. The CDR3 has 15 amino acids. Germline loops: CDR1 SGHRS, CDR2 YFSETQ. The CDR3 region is CASSLALGMNTEAFF. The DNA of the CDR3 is TGCGCCAGCAGCTTGGCTTTGGGGATGAACACTGAAGCTTTCTTT.